The rows below give T cell receptor beta chains drawn from one sample of a study of beta chain features in type 1 diabetes. Libraries were prepared by immunoSEQ multiplex PCR; TCRdb keeps only in-frame clonotypes and omits some of them. The sample includes approximately 470,000 clones, about 32% seen only once; the top ten take 0.05% to 0.07%. Sequencing input: naive CD4+ T cells from blood. These receptors were collected from a man aged 18 to 29 in good health. Each CDR3 is given with its conserved first and last residue. D genes are given only for firm matches. The size entry is marked missing in some rows and otherwise reads once, few, many or a size class.

V gene	D gene	clone size	J gene	CDR3 protein	CDR3 DNA
TRBV2	.	.	TRBJ2-7	CASTTPKRRGPYEQYF	TGTGCCAGCACGACCCCTAAGCGACGGGGTCCCTACGAGCAGTACTTC
TRBV30	TRBD2	.	TRBJ2-5	CAWSDHRLAPQETQYF	TGTGCCTGGAGTGACCACCGACTAGCGCCTCAAGAGACCCAGTACTTC
TRBV19	.	.	TRBJ2-7	CASEGNSYEQYF	TGTGCCAGCGAAGGGAACTCCTACGAGCAGTACTTC
TRBV2	.	.	TRBJ2-1	CASMGKFLDNEQFF	TGTGCCAGCATGGGCAAGTTCCTGGACAATGAGCAGTTCTTC
TRBV5-6	.	.	TRBJ2-7	CASSSPGRIFEQYF	TGTGCCAGCAGCTCACCGGGACGGATTTTTGAGCAGTACTTC
TRBV9	.	.	TRBJ1-2	CASSEAITGAYGYTF	TGTGCCAGCAGCGAAGCCATCACTGGAGCGTATGGCTACACCTTC
TRBV5-1	.	once	TRBJ2-7	CASSLGGRWNYEQYF	TGCGCCAGCAGCTTGGGGGGTCGCTGGAACTACGAGCAGTACTTC
TRBV9	TRBD2	few	TRBJ2-5	CASSVAPSGTGTQYF	TGTGCCAGCAGCGTAGCGCCTAGCGGCACAGGGACCCAGTACTTC
TRBV15	.	.	TRBJ2-1	CATSRGDHRNEQFF	TGTGCCACCAGCAGAGGGGACCACCGAAATGAGCAGTTCTTC
TRBV29-1	.	.	TRBJ2-7	CSVIDGGAYEQYF	TGCAGCGTCATCGACGGCGGGGCCTACGAGCAGTACTTC
TRBV28	.	few	TRBJ1-4	CASSFGGLNEKLFF	TGTGCCAGCAGTTTCGGGGGCCTTAATGAAAAACTGTTTTTT
TRBV28	TRBD1	few	TRBJ2-1	CASSSPGQGGVDEQFF	TGTGCCAGCAGTTCGCCGGGACAGGGGGGAGTAGATGAGCAGTTCTTC
TRBV27	TRBD1	.	TRBJ2-1	CASRRPGQNPYNEQFF	TGTGCCAGCAGAAGGCCGGGACAGAACCCCTACAATGAGCAGTTCTTC
TRBV30	.	few	TRBJ2-7	CAWRELGEQYF	TGTGCCTGGAGGGAATTGGGCGAGCAGTACTTC
TRBV5-5	.	.	TRBJ2-4	CASSLEGTGQYF	TGTGCCAGCAGCTTGGAGGGGACGGGACAGTACTTC
TRBV10-3	.	.	TRBJ2-1	CAITQGTPNEQFF	TGTGCCATCACTCAGGGGACGCCCAATGAGCAGTTCTTC
TRBV11-2	.	few	TRBJ2-2	CASSSEPSVLNTGELFF	TGTGCCAGCAGCTCTGAACCATCGGTGTTGAACACCGGGGAGCTGTTTTTT